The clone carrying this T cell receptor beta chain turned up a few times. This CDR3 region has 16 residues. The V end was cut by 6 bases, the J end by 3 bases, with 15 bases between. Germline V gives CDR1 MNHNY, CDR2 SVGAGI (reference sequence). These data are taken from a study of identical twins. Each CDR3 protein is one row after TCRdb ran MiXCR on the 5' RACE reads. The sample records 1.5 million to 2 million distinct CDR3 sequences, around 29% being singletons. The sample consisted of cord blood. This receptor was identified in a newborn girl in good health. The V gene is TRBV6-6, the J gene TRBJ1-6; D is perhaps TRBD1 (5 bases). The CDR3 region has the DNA TGTGCCAGCAGACTTACCGCGACAGTCTATAATTCACCCCTCCACTTT. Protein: CASRLTATVYNSPLHF.